This TCR beta chain stems from a study of cytomegalovirus exposure and HLA in healthy donors. Study-level findings and limits: Researchers reported in a later analysis that common viral pathogens appeared linked to several top clusters. Presence/absence analyses rested on an assumption that sequencing depth was roughly uniform across donors. Indistinguishability led to the exclusion of some V segments, TRBV6-2 and TRBV6-3 included. Investigators reported over 150 TCR beta chains as tied to cytomegalovirus.

PCR was performed using 60 Vbeta and 13 Jbeta primers. Measured with immunoSEQ multiplex PCR; TCRdb has only the in-frame clones, and not every one. The sample carries more than 85,000 clones, more than 65% recorded once. Comments on this clone: Antigen unknown.

CDR1 is LNHDA and CDR2 is SQIVND in the germline V gene (reference sequence). Losses at the gene ends were 5 bases for V and 8 bases for J; bases not matched to a gene: 11. CDR3 length equals 14 residues. The TCR was taken from a man aged 30 to 39 in good health and CMV-seronegative. The V call is TRBV19, the J call TRBJ2-7; 8 nucleotides line up with TRBD1. The sequenced sample was PBMCs. The CDR3 nucleotides read TGTGCCAGTAGTCTGAGGACAGGGATCGATAAGCAGTACTTC. This sequence encodes CASSLRTGIDKQYF.